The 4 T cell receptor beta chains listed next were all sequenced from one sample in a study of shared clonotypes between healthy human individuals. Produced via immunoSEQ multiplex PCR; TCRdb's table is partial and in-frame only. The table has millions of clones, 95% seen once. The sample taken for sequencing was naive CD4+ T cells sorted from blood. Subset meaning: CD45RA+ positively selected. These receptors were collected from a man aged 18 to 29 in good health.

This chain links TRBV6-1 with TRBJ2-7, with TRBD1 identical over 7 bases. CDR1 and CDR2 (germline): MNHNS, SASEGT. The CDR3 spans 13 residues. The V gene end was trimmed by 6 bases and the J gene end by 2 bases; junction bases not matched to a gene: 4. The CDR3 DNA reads TGTGCCAGCAGGGTCGGGACAGCCTACGAGCAGTACTTC. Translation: CASRVGTAYEQYF.

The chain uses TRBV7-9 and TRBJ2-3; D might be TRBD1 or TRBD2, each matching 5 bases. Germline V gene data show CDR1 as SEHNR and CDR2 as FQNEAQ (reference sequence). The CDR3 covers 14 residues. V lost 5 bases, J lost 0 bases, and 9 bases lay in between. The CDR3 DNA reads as TGTGCCAGCAGCACGGGACGTAGCACAGATACGCAGTATTTT. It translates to CASSTGRSTDTQYF.

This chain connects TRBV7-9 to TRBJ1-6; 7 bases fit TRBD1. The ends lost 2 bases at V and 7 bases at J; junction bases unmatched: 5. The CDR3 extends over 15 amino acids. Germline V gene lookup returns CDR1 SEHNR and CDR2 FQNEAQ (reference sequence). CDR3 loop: CASSLSTGDNSPLHF. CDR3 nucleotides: TGTGCCAGCAGCTTATCAACAGGGGACAATTCACCCCTCCACTTT.

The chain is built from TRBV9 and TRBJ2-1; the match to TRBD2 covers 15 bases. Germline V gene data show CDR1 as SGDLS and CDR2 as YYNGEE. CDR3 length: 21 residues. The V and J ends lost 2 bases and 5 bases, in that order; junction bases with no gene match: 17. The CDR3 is CASSVGLYSGLAGGSDNEQFF. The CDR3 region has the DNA TGTGCCAGCAGCGTGGGCCTTTATTCGGGACTAGCGGGAGGAAGCGACAATGAGCAGTTCTTC.